Below, 3 T cell receptor beta chains from the same sample are listed, as sequenced in a study of blood T cell repertoires in COVID-19. Here immunoSEQ multiplex PCR was the method, and the copy in TCRdb shows in-frame clones only, minus some. The sample records 250,000 or so clones, approximately 90% being singletons. The source material was PBMCs or T cells enriched from blood (not recorded which). The receptors shown here come from a man in his forties who had recovered from COVID-19.

V and J are TRBV13 and TRBJ2-1; 10 bases line up with TRBD1. After removal of 0 bases from V and 8 bases from J, the junction contained 10 bases not matched to a gene. Germline CDR1 PRHDT, CDR2 FYEKMQ (reference sequence). The CDR3 runs to 17 residues. CDR3: CASSLGLTGGIGDEQFF. As DNA, the CDR3 is TGTGCCAGCAGCTTAGGCTTGACAGGGGGCATTGGTGATGAGCAGTTCTTC.

V is TRBV7-9 and J is TRBJ1-1; tentatively, D is TRBD1 (6 bases). The CDR3 length is 15 residues. Germline values: CDR1 SEHNR, CDR2 FQNEAQ (reference sequence). V lost 4 bases to trimming and J lost 1 base, with 13 bases between them. CDR3 loop: CASSSQGGGNTEAFF. In DNA form, the CDR3 reads TGTGCCAGCAGCTCACAGGGAGGGGGGAACACTGAAGCTTTCTTT.

This chain uses TRBV7-2 with TRBJ1-4; TRBD1 matches 7 bases. Per the germline V gene, CDR1 is SGHTA and CDR2 is FQGNSA. V trimming: 3 bases; J trimming: 8 bases; junction bases outside the gene matches: 12. This CDR3 is built from 16 residues. The CDR3 region is CASSFPRLQGTEKLFF. DNA of the CDR3: TGTGCCAGCAGCTTCCCCAGACTACAGGGGACCGAAAAACTGTTTTTT.